Below, 27 T cell receptor beta chains from the same sample are listed, as sequenced in a study of blood T cells in healthy people across ages. A second 7 to 11 cycle PCR used barcoded and J-beta primers. TCRdb independently ran MiXCR on the 5' RACE reads; one entry per CDR3 protein. The profile shows about 760,000 distinct CDR3 sequences, about 25% of them singletons. This sample also belongs to another study, concerning T cells of mothers and their children.

Sequenced: blood. The receptors were sampled from a boy younger than 18 in good health.

The CDR3 coding sequence is TGTGCCAGCTTCGGGCAGGGGTACGAGCAGTACTTC. This translates into CASFGQGYEQYF. The V and J genes are TRBV6-5 and TRBJ2-7; the D gene is possibly TRBD1 (6 bases). V gave up 8 bases and J gave up 4 bases, with 12 bases separating them. The CDR3 has 12 residues. CDR1 is MNHEY, CDR2 SVGAGI, per germline.

Written as DNA, the CDR3 is TGTGCCAGCAGTTCAAGGGGAACAGGCCAGGACATTCAGTACTTC. The encoded protein is CASSSRGTGQDIQYF. The rearrangement uses TRBV27 and TRBJ2-4, with D possibly TRBD1 on 5 matching bases. Germline assignment: CDR1 MNHEY and CDR2 SMNVEV (reference sequence). The V gene lost 4 bases and the J gene lost 8 bases, with 18 bases spanning the gap. This CDR3 comprises 15 residues.

The sample holds a few counts of this clonotype. The chain employs TRBV7-2 and TRBJ1-1; D might be TRBD1 (6 bases). The CDR3 consists of 13 residues. Germline CDR1 reads SGHTA; CDR2 reads FQGNSA. The ends were cut back, 2 bases at V and 4 bases at J, with 8 bases in the middle. In DNA, the CDR3 is TGTGCCAGCAGCTTACAGGGGCGCACTGAAGCTTTCTTT. It encodes CASSLQGRTEAFF.

The chain is built from TRBV13 and TRBJ1-1; D possibly corresponds to TRBD1 (6 bases). Trimming shortened V by 1 base and J by 7 bases, and 13 bases separated the two germline ends. The germline V gene has CDR1 PRHDT and CDR2 FYEKMQ (reference sequence). The CDR3 sequence is 14 residues long. CDR3 region: CASSLAYRADEAFF. The CDR3 DNA reads TGTGCCAGCAGCTTAGCATACAGGGCTGATGAAGCTTTCTTT.

On this clonotype: Sequence at one end of the junction differs from germline and may be a read error. This chain connects TRBV5-1 to TRBJ2-5; the match to TRBD1 covers 8 bases. The germline gives CDR1 SGHRS, CDR2 YFSETQ. There are 15 residues in the CDR3. CDR3 coding DNA: TGCGCCAGCAGCTTGTTGACAGGGGTAGAGGAGACCCGGTACTTC. This gives the protein CASSLLTGVEETRYF.

For this clonotype: Mismatch with germline at one junction end may stem from a read error. The chain couples TRBV20-1 to TRBJ2-7; TRBD2 agrees at 12 bases. CDR1 and CDR2 from the germline V gene are DFQATT and SNEGSKA (reference sequence). CDR3 size: 13 residues. The CDR3 DNA sequence: TGCAGTGCTAGTCCTGGACTAGCGGGGCCCCTGTGCTTC. Protein: CSASPGLAGPLCF.

The chain carries TRBV4-1 and TRBJ1-3; D possibly corresponds to TRBD1 (6 bases). CDR3 length equals 15 residues. V was cut by 3 bases and J by 5 bases, with 14 bases left in between. CDR1 MGHRA and CDR2 YSYEKL come from the germline V gene. The CDR3 DNA follows: TGCGCCAGCAGCCAGGACCGGGACACTAGAAACACCATATATTTT. The encoded protein is CASSQDRDTRNTIYF.

On this clonotype itself: The junction differs from germline at one of its ends, possibly a read error. This chain uses TRBV7-2 with TRBJ2-1; D remains ambiguous. The DNA end lines up better with TRBJ2-5; the J call may be wrong. CDR1 is SGHTA, CDR2 FQGNSA, per germline. The CDR3 covers 13 residues. The CDR3, as DNA: TGTGCCAACAGCTCCCTAAGTCGAGAGACCCAGTACTTC. It specifies CANSSLSRETQYF.

This clonotype occurred a few times. The rearrangement joins TRBV12-3 or TRBV12-4 to TRBJ2-5, with a tentative D call TRBD1 (7 bases). The CDR3 contains 14 residues. Trimming cost V 9 bases and J 4 bases, with 18 bases left between them. The chain's CDR3 is CASNMQGGGETQYF. The CDR3 DNA follows: TGTGCCAGTAACATGCAGGGGGGTGGAGAGACCCAGTACTTC.

J is TRBJ2-6 and V is TRBV10-3; 10 nucleotides agree with TRBD2. Germline CDR1 reads ENHRY; CDR2 reads SYGVKD. Trimming took 4 bases from V and 0 from J; bases not matched to a gene: 3. The CDR3 consists of 17 residues. The CDR3 DNA reads as TGTGCCATCAGTGGCAGCGGGAGGGCCTCTGGGGCCAACGTCCTGACTTTC. Protein product: CAISGSGRASGANVLTF.

This clonotype showed up just a few times. The V and J genes are TRBV7-2 and TRBJ2-3; TRBD2 agrees at 10 bases. Germline assignment: CDR1 SGHTA and CDR2 FQGNSA. V dropped 4 bases and J dropped 4; count of bases not matched to a gene: 5. This CDR3 contains 15 residues. CDR3 nucleotide sequence: TGTGCCAGCAGCTCTGGACTAGCGGTATCAGATACGCAGTATTTT. Protein: CASSSGLAVSDTQYF.

This chain links TRBV5-1 with TRBJ2-5; possible D gene TRBD2, 5 bases. V shed 3 bases and J shed 5 bases, with 14 bases lying between them. The germline V gene encodes CDR1 SGHRS and CDR2 YFSETQ. The CDR3 has 14 residues. The CDR3 protein is CASSSEGRVETQYF. The CDR3 coding sequence is TGCGCCAGCAGCTCCGAGGGTCGGGTGGAGACCCAGTACTTC. Based on the CDR3 plus reference TRBV5-1 and TRBJ2-5, the full variable domain is KAGVTQTPRYLIKTRGQQVTLSCSPISGHRSVSWYQQTPGQGLQFLFEYFSETQRNKGNFPGRFSGRQFSNSRSEMNVSTLELGDSALYLCASSSEGRVETQYFGPGTRLLVL.

In its sample, this clonotype was seen a few times. The V and J genes are TRBV3-1 and TRBJ2-3, with D maybe TRBD2 (6 bases). The CDR3 extends over 15 amino acids. Per the germline V gene, CDR1 is LGHDT and CDR2 is YNNKEL (reference sequence). Trimming took off 3 bases at V and 1 base at J, with 11 bases between the two ends. Here the CDR3 DNA reads TGTGCCAGCAGCCACGGAGGGCCCGGCACAGATACGCAGTATTTT. As protein: CASSHGGPGTDTQYF.

This clonotype was counted only a few times. Sequence at one end of the junction differs from germline and may be a read error. The V gene is TRBV7-9, the J gene TRBJ2-3, with D uncertain. The length of the CDR3 is 14 residues. Looked up from germline, CDR1 is SEHNR and CDR2 is FQNEAQ (reference sequence). The CDR3 protein is CASSLDTYTDAQYF. The DNA for the CDR3 is TGTGCCAGCAGTTTAGATACATACACAGATGCGCAGTATTTT. The variable domain in full, completed from reference TRBV7-9 and TRBJ2-3, reads DTGVSQNPRHKITKRGQNVTFRCDPISEHNRLYWYRQTLGQGPEFLTYFQNEAQLEKSRLLSDRFSAERPKGSFSTLEIQRTEQGDSAMYLCASSLDTYTDAQYFGPGTRLTVL.

In its sample, this clonotype was seen a few times. V usage is TRBV6-2 or TRBV6-3 and J usage is TRBJ2-1; TRBD1 matches 10 bases. The CDR3 loop spans 14 amino acids. V lost 11 bases to trimming and J lost 5 bases; unmatched junction nucleotides: 9. Germline V gene lookup returns CDR1 MNHEY and CDR2 SVGEGT. In DNA, the CDR3 is TGTGCCGGTTCCGACAGGGGGCTGGACAATGAGCAGTTCTTC. It specifies CAGSDRGLDNEQFF.

The chain recombines TRBV5-1 with TRBJ1-5; D is possibly TRBD1 (6 bases). CDR1 is SGHRS, CDR2 YFSETQ, per germline. The V gene lost 5 bases and the J gene lost 3 bases, with 12 bases spanning the gap. This CDR3 comprises 14 residues. The CDR3 spells CASSLQGLNQPQHF. The CDR3, as DNA: TGCGCCAGCAGTTTACAGGGACTCAATCAGCCCCAGCATTTT.

The genes are TRBV6-2 or TRBV6-3 and TRBJ2-3; D unresolved. V was clipped by 1 base and J by 7 bases, with 12 bases between them. This CDR3 contains 14 residues. CDR1 is MNHEY and CDR2 is SVGEGT in the germline V gene. The CDR3 DNA reads as TGTGCCAGCAGTTACTACCCAGGTTCAAATACGCAGTATTTT. Translating it yields CASSYYPGSNTQYF.

The chain joins TRBV15 to TRBJ2-2; D is perhaps TRBD1 (6 bases). Germline V gene data show CDR1 as LNHNV and CDR2 as YYDKDF (reference sequence). This CDR3 spans 12 amino acids. Trimming stripped 9 bases from V and 5 bases from J, with 10 bases between. The CDR3 reads CATSTGTGELFF. DNA of the CDR3: TGTGCCACTTCAACAGGGACCGGGGAGCTGTTTTTT.

This clonotype has ten or more counts. J is TRBJ2-5 and V is TRBV12-3 or TRBV12-4; TRBD1 matches at 12 bases. The V and J ends lost 5 bases and 5 bases, in that order; junction bases with no gene match: 3. The CDR3 totals 14 residues. CDR3 sequence: CASSRDRGRETQYF. The CDR3 nucleotides are TGTGCCAGCAGTCGGGACAGGGGGCGGGAGACCCAGTACTTC.

The gene calls are TRBV7-2 and TRBJ2-1; the D is unclear. Looked up from germline, CDR1 is SGHTA and CDR2 is FQGNSA. There are 14 residues in the CDR3. V lost 0 bases and J lost 9, with 12 bases in between. CDR3 in amino acids: CASSLAVALGEQFF. The CDR3 DNA reads TGTGCCAGCAGCTTAGCGGTCGCCCTGGGTGAGCAGTTCTTC. Together with reference TRBV7-2 and TRBJ2-1, the CDR3 gives the full variable domain: GAGVSQSPSNKVTEKGKDVELRCDPISGHTALYWYRQSLGQGLEFLIYFQGNSAPDKSGLPSDRFSAERTGGSVSTLTIQRTQQEDSAVYLCASSLAVALGEQFFGPGTRLTVL.

There are many counts of this clonotype. V is TRBV10-2 and J is TRBJ2-7; D unclear. The CDR3 has 14 residues. CDR1 and CDR2 (germline): WSHSY, SAAADI. The germline V and J ends were trimmed by 2 bases and 2 bases, with 10 bases remaining between them. The CDR3 protein is CASSERLTAYEQYF. CDR3 sequence (DNA): TGCGCCAGCAGTGAGAGGCTTACAGCCTACGAGCAGTACTTC.

V usage is TRBV6-1 and J usage is TRBJ2-5, with D possibly matching TRBD1 (6 bases). Germline CDR1 and CDR2: MNHNS and SASEGT. The CDR3 loop spans 14 amino acids. With 4 bases removed from V and 2 bases from J, the gap between germline ends came to 11 bases. The CDR3 coding sequence is TGTGCCAGCAGTGCCTACGGACAGCAAGAGACCCAGTACTTC. Translated, it gives CASSAYGQQETQYF.

This rearrangement joins TRBV12-3 or TRBV12-4 to TRBJ2-5, with 8 positions matching TRBD2. With V trimmed by 1 base and J by 5 bases, 3 bases remained unmatched. This CDR3 spans 14 amino acids. The CDR3 DNA follows: TGTGCCAGCAGTTTAGGGACTAGCATGGAGACCCAGTACTTC. This gives the protein CASSLGTSMETQYF.

The chain has TRBV3-1 and TRBJ2-7, with D perhaps matching TRBD2 (6 bases). The germline V gene encodes CDR1 LGHDT and CDR2 YNNKEL (reference sequence). The CDR3 covers 14 residues. V lost 10 bases and J 4 bases, leaving 20 bases between the germline ends. The CDR3 reads CATSRGGSPYEQYF. The CDR3 bases are TGTGCCACCTCGCGGGGTGGGAGCCCTTACGAGCAGTACTTC.

CDR3 loop: CASSQDLGKGEQYF. In DNA form, the CDR3 reads TGCGCCAGCAGCCAAGATCTAGGGAAAGGCGAGCAGTACTTC. V usage is TRBV4-3 and J usage is TRBJ2-5; D uncertain. The DNA end is more similar to TRBJ2-7, so the J call may be wrong. Germline V CDR1 and CDR2: LGHNA, YSLEER. There are 14 residues in the CDR3.

This clonotype was observed a handful of times. The chain joins TRBV24-1 to TRBJ2-5, with 11 bases lining up with TRBD2. CDR3 size: 17 residues. CDR1 and CDR2 from the germline V gene are KGHDR and SFDVKD. The junction had 8 bases not matched to a gene; V was cut back by 4 bases and J by 2 bases. The CDR3 reads CATSDSLAGGSQETQYF. The CDR3 DNA is TGTGCCACCAGTGACTCCCTAGCGGGGGGCTCACAAGAGACCCAGTACTTC.

The chain employs TRBV18 and TRBJ1-3; 8 bases map to TRBD1. V lost 1 base to trimming and J lost 2 bases; unmatched junction nucleotides: 10. This CDR3 spans 18 amino acids. The germline V gene has CDR1 KGHSH and CDR2 LQKENI. CDR3 sequence (DNA): TGTGCCAGCTCACCACTCCTCGGACAGGGTCAGGCTGGAAACACCATATATTTT. Translated, it gives CASSPLLGQGQAGNTIYF.